Here is one T cell receptor beta chain with its context. The sample has other DNA sequences that encode this CDR3 too. As originally analysed: Reference gene primers were amplified, and this amplification served to estimate nucleated cell counts. Assay used: immunoSEQ multiplex PCR; TCRdb lists only in-frame clones, some missing. V, J and clone size were drawn from that table, and D and trimming were deduced from the DNA. The sample records 200,000 to 250,000 clones, 92% being singletons. The sample is drawn from a study of blood T cell repertoires in COVID-19. Study-level information: Nucleic acid was either cDNA or gDNA, and it came from T cells, B-cell-depleted T cells, or PBMCs.

The CDR3 is made up of 15 amino acids. Germline CDR1 and CDR2: SGHTA and FQGNSA. The ends were cut back, 1 base at V and 3 bases at J, with 10 bases in the middle. This receptor was obtained from a man between 60 and 75 years old with COVID-19, enrolled during active disease. The rearrangement joins TRBV7-2 to TRBJ2-1; TRBD2 is a possible D gene (5 bases). Material: peripheral blood. This chain's CDR3 is CASSLDRGSYNEQFF. Written as DNA, the CDR3 is TGTGCCAGCAGCTTAGATCGGGGAAGCTACAATGAGCAGTTCTTC.